The sequence of this TCR beta chain was determined in a study of blood T cells in healthy people across ages. Findings and limits, study-wide: Unknown donor CMV status possibly confounded expanded clonotype changes.

This clonotype was detected only a few times. Its antigen is still unknown. A second roughly 6 to 12 cycle PCR used barcoded and J-beta primers. From the 5' RACE reads, TCRdb called clonotypes with MiXCR, one entry per CDR3 protein. The sample shows over 550,000 distinct CDR3 sequences, approximately 30% of them seen only once. The sequenced material came from blood. The TCR sequence derives from a woman of 80 years or more in good health.

The CDR3 sequence: CASTAGPVETQYF. The CDR3 region has the DNA TGTGCCAGCACCGCGGGACCGGTAGAGACCCAGTACTTC. V and J are TRBV18 and TRBJ2-5; tentative D call: TRBD2 (6 bases). This CDR3 is built from 13 residues. Germline values: CDR1 KGHSH, CDR2 LQKENI. Trimming removed 8 bases at V and 4 bases at J, with 14 bases between.